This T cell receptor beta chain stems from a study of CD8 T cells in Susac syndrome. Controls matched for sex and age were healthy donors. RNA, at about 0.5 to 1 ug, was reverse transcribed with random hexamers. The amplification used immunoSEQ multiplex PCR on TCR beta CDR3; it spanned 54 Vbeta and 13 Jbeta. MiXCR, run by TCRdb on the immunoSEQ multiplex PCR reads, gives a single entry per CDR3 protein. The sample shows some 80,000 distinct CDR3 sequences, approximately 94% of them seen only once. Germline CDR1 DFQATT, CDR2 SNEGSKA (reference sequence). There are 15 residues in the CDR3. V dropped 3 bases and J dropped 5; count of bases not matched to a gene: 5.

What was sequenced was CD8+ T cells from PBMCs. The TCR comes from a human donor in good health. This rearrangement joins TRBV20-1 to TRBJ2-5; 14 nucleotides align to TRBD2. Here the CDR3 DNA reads TGCAGTGCTAGGACTAGCGGGAGGGCCGAGGAGACCCAGTACTTC. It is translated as CSARTSGRAEETQYF.